These T cell receptor beta chains were read from a single sample in a study of blood T cell repertoires in COVID-19. Method: immunoSEQ multiplex PCR; TCRdb's copy keeps in-frame clones and lacks some. The sample holds 300,000 to 450,000 clones, around 90% seen once. The sample consisted of PBMCs or T cells enriched from blood (not recorded which). The source of these receptors is a woman under 30 who had recovered from COVID-19. The CDR3 runs from the conserved cysteine through the conserved F or W. The order of the fields is clone size, J gene, V gene, D gene, CDR3 DNA, CDR3 protein. The D gene is left open where the match is weak. Part of the rows lack a size; the others show once, few, many or a class for expanded clones.

>NA|TRBJ1-1|TRBV7-3|TRBD1
TGTGCCAGCAGCTTAATCGGCGGGACAGGGGTCCACACTGAAGCTTTCTTT
CASSLIGGTGVHTEAFF
>once|TRBJ1-5|TRBV19|NA
TGTGCCAGTAGTTCACAGGGCAATCAGCCCCAGCATTTT
CASSSQGNQPQHF
>NA|TRBJ2-1|TRBV9|TRBD2
TGTGCCAGCAGCGACCACCTAGCGGGGGGTGGCAATGAGCAGTTCTTC
CASSDHLAGGGNEQFF
>NA|TRBJ1-3|TRBV11-3|NA
TGTGCCAGCAGCGCGCGGGGGGACACCATATATTTT
CASSARGDTIYF
>NA|TRBJ2-2|TRBV3-1/TRBV3-2|NA
TGTGCCAGCAGCCCGCCAGGGACAACGAACACCGGGGAGCTGTTTTTT
CASSPPGTTNTGELFF
>NA|TRBJ2-1|TRBV11-2|NA
TGTGCCAGCAGCTCCCCTTGGGAGCCTTACAATGAGCAGTTCTTC
CASSSPWEPYNEQFF
>NA|TRBJ1-4|TRBV7-9|TRBD1
TGTGCCAGCAGCCATGGGACAGGGCGGGGAAAACTGTTTTTT
CASSHGTGRGKLFF
>NA|TRBJ1-1|TRBV21-1|NA
TGTGCCAGCAGCAGCGATTCAACAGGGGGTACTGAAGCTTTCTTT
CASSSDSTGGTEAFF
>NA|TRBJ2-5|TRBV27|NA
TGTGCCAGCAGTTTCGACAGTGGGGAGACCCAGTACTTC
CASSFDSGETQYF
>NA|TRBJ1-4|TRBV12-3/TRBV12-4|NA
TGTGCCAGCAGTTTTTCGGTCGGAAAACTGTTTTTT
CASSFSVGKLFF
>NA|TRBJ1-5|TRBV6-5|NA
TGTGCCAGCAGTTGGGGGCCCTCCCCCAATCAGCCCCAGCATTTT
CASSWGPSPNQPQHF
>few|TRBJ1-2|TRBV5-4|TRBD1
TGTGCCAGCACCCGAGACAGGGCCCATGGCTACACCTTC
CASTRDRAHGYTF
>few|TRBJ2-1|TRBV29-1|TRBD2
TGCAGCGTTGAAGGACTAGCGGGGGGTAATTCCTACAATGAGCAGTTCTTC
CSVEGLAGGNSYNEQFF
>NA|TRBJ1-4|TRBV19|TRBD1
TGTGCCAGTAGTATTAGCAGGGGGCTGGGCGAAAAACTGTTTTTT
CASSISRGLGEKLFF
>NA|TRBJ1-6|TRBV5-1|NA
TGCGCCAGCAGCTTGGTTGCAGGGCCGAATTCACCCCTCCACTTT
CASSLVAGPNSPLHF
>NA|TRBJ1-1|TRBV27|NA
TGTGCCAGCAGTTCGGGACTCCCGAACACTGAAGCTTTCTTT
CASSSGLPNTEAFF
>NA|TRBJ1-1|TRBV7-9|NA
TGTGCCAGCAGCTTTTCTCAGGGTCCTGAAGCTTTCTTT
CASSFSQGPEAFF
>once|TRBJ1-2|TRBV5-6|TRBD1
TGTGCCAGCAGCTTTCTAGACAGGGGGCTTTCTAACTATGGCTACACCTTC
CASSFLDRGLSNYGYTF
>NA|TRBJ2-4|TRBV9|NA
TGTGCCAGCAGCGCCGAGGATTCAGGGATTATAGCCAAAAACATTCAGTACTTC
CASSAEDSGIIAKNIQYF
>NA|TRBJ1-5|TRBV28|NA
TGTGCCAGCAGTTTATGGGCGGATCAGCCCCAGCATTTT
CASSLWADQPQHF
>NA|TRBJ2-1|TRBV18|NA
TGTGCCAGCTCACCACCTAGCGTAGGGAATGAGCAGTTCTTC
CASSPPSVGNEQFF
>NA|TRBJ1-1|TRBV9|NA
TGTGCCAGCAGCCTCCCACAGGGTACCGTGAACACTGAAGCTTTCTTT
CASSLPQGTVNTEAFF
>once|TRBJ1-2|TRBV5-1|NA
TGCGCCAGCACGACAGGCTGGAACTATGGCTACACCTTC
CASTTGWNYGYTF
>NA|TRBJ1-2|TRBV3-1/TRBV3-2|NA
TGTGCCAGCAGCCAACCCCTGTGGAGTGGCTACACCTTC
CASSQPLWSGYTF
>NA|TRBJ2-4|TRBV7-9|TRBD1
TGTGCCAGCAGCTCCGGACAGGGGTTAATAGCCAAAAACATTCAGTACTTC
CASSSGQGLIAKNIQYF
>NA|TRBJ1-6|TRBV4-1|NA
TGCGCCAGCAGCCAAAAGACAGATTTTAATTCACCCCTCCACTTT
CASSQKTDFNSPLHF
>once|TRBJ1-1|TRBV19|NA
TGTGCCAGTAGTATTAGGGGGGGGGCGAACACTGAAGCTTTCTTT
CASSIRGGANTEAFF
>NA|TRBJ2-1|TRBV7-3|NA
TGTGCCAGCAGCTCCCGAACGGGAAGCTCCTACAATGAGCAGTTCTTC
CASSSRTGSSYNEQFF
>few|TRBJ2-7|TRBV5-4|NA
TGTGCCAGCAGCGCAAAAGGGGGAGTAGTGCAGCGCGGCGGTGGAGCGGACTTC
CASSAKGGVVQRGGGADF
>NA|TRBJ1-6|TRBV19|NA
TGTGCCAGTAGTATCCGACAGAATTCACCCCTCCACTTT
CASSIRQNSPLHF
>NA|TRBJ2-7|TRBV19|TRBD1
TGTGCCAGTAGTTCCTCACCCGGACAGGGCCAAGCCTACGAGCAGTACTTC
CASSSSPGQGQAYEQYF
>once|TRBJ2-1|TRBV18|NA
TGTGCCAGCTCAATCGGGGCCTACAATGAGCAGTTCTTC
CASSIGAYNEQFF
>NA|TRBJ2-7|TRBV5-5|NA
TGTGCCAGCAGCCGAACGGGGATGGGTTCCTACTACGAGCAGTACTTC
CASSRTGMGSYYEQYF
>NA|TRBJ1-1|TRBV30|NA
TGTGCCTGGAGTGTTGTAGATGAAGCTTTCTTT
CAWSVVDEAFF
>NA|TRBJ1-2|TRBV5-1|NA
TGCGCCAGCAGCCCTTCTTCTAACTATGGCTACACCTTC
CASSPSSNYGYTF
>NA|TRBJ2-7|TRBV6-5|TRBD1
TGTGCCAGCAGAACTACAGGACAGGGGGAATACGAGCAGTACTTC
CASRTTGQGEYEQYF
>NA|TRBJ1-1|TRBV14|TRBD1
TGTGCCAGCAGCCAAGAATGGGGGACAGGGAAGGCGGCTGAAGCTTTCTTT
CASSQEWGTGKAAEAFF
>NA|TRBJ2-3|TRBV9|TRBD2
TGTGCCAGCAGCCCCATAGCGGGGGGGCCGGGAGATACGCAGTATTTT
CASSPIAGGPGDTQYF
>NA|TRBJ1-2|TRBV5-4|TRBD1
TGTGCCAGCAGCTTGGGGGACAGCTATGGCTACACCTTC
CASSLGDSYGYTF
>once|TRBJ1-1|TRBV11-3|TRBD1
TGTGCCAGCAGCCCGGCCGGGACAGGGGCGGGAGAAGCTTTCTTT
CASSPAGTGAGEAFF
>NA|TRBJ2-7|TRBV18|NA
TGTGCCAGCTCACCACCACTAGTGAATCGGAGCAGCTCCTACGAGCAGTACTTC
CASSPPLVNRSSSYEQYF